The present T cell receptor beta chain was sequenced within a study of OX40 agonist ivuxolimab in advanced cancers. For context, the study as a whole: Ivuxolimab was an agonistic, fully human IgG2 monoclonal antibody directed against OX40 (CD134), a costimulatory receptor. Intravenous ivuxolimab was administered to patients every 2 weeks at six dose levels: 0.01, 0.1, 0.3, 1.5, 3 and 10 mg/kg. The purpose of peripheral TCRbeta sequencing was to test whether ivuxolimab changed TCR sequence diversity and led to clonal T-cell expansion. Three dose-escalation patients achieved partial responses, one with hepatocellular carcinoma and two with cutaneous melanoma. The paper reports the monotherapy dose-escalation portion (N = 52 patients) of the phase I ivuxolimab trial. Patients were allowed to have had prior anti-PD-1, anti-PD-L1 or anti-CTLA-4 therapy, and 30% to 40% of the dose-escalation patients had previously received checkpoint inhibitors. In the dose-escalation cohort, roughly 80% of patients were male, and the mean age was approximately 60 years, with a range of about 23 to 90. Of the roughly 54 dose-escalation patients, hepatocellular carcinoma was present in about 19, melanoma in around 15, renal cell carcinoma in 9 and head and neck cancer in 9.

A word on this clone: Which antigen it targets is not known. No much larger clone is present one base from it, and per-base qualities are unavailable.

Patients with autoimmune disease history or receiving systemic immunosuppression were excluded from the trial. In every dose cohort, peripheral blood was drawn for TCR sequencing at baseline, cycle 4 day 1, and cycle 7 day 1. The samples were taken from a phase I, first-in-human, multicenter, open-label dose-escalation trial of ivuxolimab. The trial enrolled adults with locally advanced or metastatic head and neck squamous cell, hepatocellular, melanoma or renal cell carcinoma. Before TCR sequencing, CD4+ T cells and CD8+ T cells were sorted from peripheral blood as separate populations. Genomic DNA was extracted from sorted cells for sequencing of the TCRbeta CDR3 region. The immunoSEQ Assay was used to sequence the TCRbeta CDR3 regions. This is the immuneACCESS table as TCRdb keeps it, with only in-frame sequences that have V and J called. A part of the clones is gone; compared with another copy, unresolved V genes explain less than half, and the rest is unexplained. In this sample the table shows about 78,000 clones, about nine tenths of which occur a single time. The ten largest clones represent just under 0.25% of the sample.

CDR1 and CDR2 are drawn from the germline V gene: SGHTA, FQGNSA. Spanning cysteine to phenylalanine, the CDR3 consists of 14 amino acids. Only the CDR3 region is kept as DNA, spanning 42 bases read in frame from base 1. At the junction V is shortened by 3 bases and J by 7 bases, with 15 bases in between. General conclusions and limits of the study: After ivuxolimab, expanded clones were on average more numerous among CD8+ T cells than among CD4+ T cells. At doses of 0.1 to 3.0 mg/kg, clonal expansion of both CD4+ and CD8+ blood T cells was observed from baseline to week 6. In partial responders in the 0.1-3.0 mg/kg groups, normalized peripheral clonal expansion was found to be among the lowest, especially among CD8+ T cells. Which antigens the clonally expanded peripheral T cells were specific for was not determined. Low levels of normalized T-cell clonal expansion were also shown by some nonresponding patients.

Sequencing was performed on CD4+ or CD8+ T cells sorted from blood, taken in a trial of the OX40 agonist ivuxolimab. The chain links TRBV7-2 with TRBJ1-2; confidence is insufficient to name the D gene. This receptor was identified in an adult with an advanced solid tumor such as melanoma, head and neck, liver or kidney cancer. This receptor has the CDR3 CASSFNRNEFGYTF. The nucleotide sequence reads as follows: TGTGCCAGCAGCTTTAACCGTAACGAGTTTGGCTACACCTTC.